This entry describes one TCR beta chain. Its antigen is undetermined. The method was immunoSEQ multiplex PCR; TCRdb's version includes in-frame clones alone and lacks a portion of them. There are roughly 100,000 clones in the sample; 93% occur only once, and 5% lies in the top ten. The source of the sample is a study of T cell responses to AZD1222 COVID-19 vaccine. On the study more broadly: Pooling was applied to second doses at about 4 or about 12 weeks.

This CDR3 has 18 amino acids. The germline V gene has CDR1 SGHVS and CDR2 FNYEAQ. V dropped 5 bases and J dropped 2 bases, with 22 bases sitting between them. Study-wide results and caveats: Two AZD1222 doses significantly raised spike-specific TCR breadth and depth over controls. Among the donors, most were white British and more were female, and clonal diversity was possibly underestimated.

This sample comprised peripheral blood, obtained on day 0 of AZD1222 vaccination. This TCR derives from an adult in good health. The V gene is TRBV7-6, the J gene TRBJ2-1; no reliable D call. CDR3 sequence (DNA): TGTGCCAGCAGCCACACTCCGCCGGGCCGGCCTCCCTACAATGAGCAGTTCTTC. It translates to CASSHTPPGRPPYNEQFF.